These T cell receptor beta chains were read from a single sample in a study of blood T cells in healthy people across ages. TCRdb ran MiXCR on the 5' RACE reads and lists one entry per CDR3 protein. The data hold about 1,400,000 distinct CDR3 sequences, with 59% observed a single time. Sequences were obtained from blood. All receptors come from a young man in good health. CDR3s include the opening cysteine and the closing phenylalanine or tryptophan. The order of the fields is D gene, V gene, J gene, clone size, CDR3 DNA, CDR3 protein. A D gene is named only where the DNA matches it firmly. Not every row has a clone size; where given, it reads once, few, many or a size class.

.	TRBV7-9	TRBJ2-4	.	TGTGCCAGCAGTTCAACAGGGCTACTCGTCAAAAACATTCAGTACTTC	CASSSTGLLVKNIQYF
.	TRBV4-1	TRBJ2-7	few	TGCGCCAGCAGCCAAGATCCTACAGGGACCACCTACGAGCAGTACTTC	CASSQDPTGTTYEQYF
.	TRBV21-1	TRBJ1-2	few	TGTGCCAGCAGCAAAGGGAGGGTAGATGGCTACACCTTC	CASSKGRVDGYTF
TRBD1	TRBV12-3/TRBV12-4	TRBJ2-6	.	TGTGCCAGCAGTACCTGGACAGGGGGCTTTGGGGCCAACGTCCTGACTTTC	CASSTWTGGFGANVLTF
TRBD2	TRBV20-1	TRBJ2-1	.	TGCAGTGCAAGACGACTAGCGGGAGCCCACAATGAGCAGTTCTTC	CSARRLAGAHNEQFF
.	TRBV7-9	TRBJ2-5	.	TGTGCCAGCAGCTACCCGTCACACCAAGAGACCCAGTACTTC	CASSYPSHQETQYF
TRBD2	TRBV20-1	TRBJ2-1	.	TGCAGTGCTTCACCGGGACTAGCGGGAGGGCGGTCCTACAATGAGCAGTTCTTC	CSASPGLAGGRSYNEQFF
.	TRBV9	TRBJ2-5	.	TGTGCCAGCAGCGTAGCTCCCCGGCTCCAAGAGACCCAGTACTTC	CASSVAPRLQETQYF
.	TRBV28	TRBJ1-5	.	TGTGCCAGCAGTCCGTTCCGGGCAAATCAGCCCCAGCATTTT	CASSPFRANQPQHF
.	TRBV29-1	TRBJ2-5	once	TGCAGCGTCCGACGGATACAAGAGACCCAGTACTTC	CSVRRIQETQYF
.	TRBV12-3/TRBV12-4	TRBJ2-7	.	TGTGCCAGCAGTTTAGCGCTCGTAGGGAGGATCGGACGTTACGAGCAGTACTTC	CASSLALVGRIGRYEQYF
.	TRBV10-3	TRBJ2-5	few	TGTGCCATCAGTGAGTCACGGCTACAAGAGACCCAGTACTTC	CAISESRLQETQYF
.	TRBV7-2	TRBJ2-2	.	TGTGCCAGCAGCTTAGTTTTAGCGGGCGGGGGCAACACCGGGGAGCTGTTTTTT	CASSLVLAGGGNTGELFF
TRBD2	TRBV10-3	TRBJ2-3	few	TGTGCCATCAGTGAGTCGAAGCGGGGGGGAGCAGATACGCAGTATTTT	CAISESKRGGADTQYF
.	TRBV4-1	TRBJ2-7	few	TGCGCCAGCAGCCAAGGCCAGGCCCTCTCCTACGAGCAGTACTTC	CASSQGQALSYEQYF
.	TRBV5-1	TRBJ2-5	.	TGCGCCAGCAGCTTAATCTGGGGAGAAGACAATGAGCAGTACTTC	CASSLIWGEDNEQYF
.	TRBV3-1	TRBJ2-3	.	TGTGCCAGCAGCCATCTGCGGGTCTCCACAGATACGCAGTATTTT	CASSHLRVSTDTQYF
.	TRBV4-1	TRBJ2-7	.	TGCGCCAGCAGCCAAGAGCCAGTCTCCTACGAGCAGTACTTC	CASSQEPVSYEQYF
TRBD2	TRBV20-1	TRBJ2-7	.	TGCAGTGCTAAGCGGGGCTTGAAATTGGAGCAGTACTTC	CSAKRGLKLEQYF
TRBD2	TRBV20-1	TRBJ2-7	.	TGCAGTGCTGAGCGGGAGGGCAACGAGCAGTACTTC	CSAEREGNEQYF
.	TRBV29-1	TRBJ2-5	.	TGCAGCGTTGGGCAGGCCGTGGGTCTTGAGCAGTACTTC	CSVGQAVGLEQYF
.	TRBV21-1	TRBJ2-1	.	TGTGCCAGCAGCAAAGCGAACCCCTATGGAAGGGCCCCCTACAATGAGCAGTTCTTC	CASSKANPYGRAPYNEQFF
TRBD2	TRBV28	TRBJ2-1	.	TGTGCCAGCAGTTTTCACCAGATAGCGGGGGGGTCAAACAATGAGCAGTTCTTC	CASSFHQIAGGSNNEQFF
.	TRBV12-3/TRBV12-4	TRBJ2-5	.	TGTGCCAGCAAAGTCCAGGGTTCGAGAGAGACCCAGTACTTC	CASKVQGSRETQYF
.	TRBV5-6	TRBJ1-2	.	TGTGCCAGCACCCCGGGTCGGACAGCGCTTCCCTATGGCTACACCTTC	CASTPGRTALPYGYTF
.	TRBV21-1	TRBJ2-2	.	TGTGCCAGCAGCAAAGTGACCATCACCGGGGAGCTGTTTTTT	CASSKVTITGELFF
.	TRBV4-3	TRBJ2-1	.	TGCGCCAGCAGCCACGACAGGAGCAATGAGCAGTTCTTC	CASSHDRSNEQFF
.	TRBV27	TRBJ2-6	.	TGTGCCAGCAGCGCTGTCTGGGCCAACGTCCTGACTTTC	CASSAVWANVLTF
TRBD2	TRBV4-1	TRBJ2-1	once	TGCGCCAGCAGCCAAGAACCGGGACTAGCGGGAGTGCAGGGGGAGCAGTTCTTC	CASSQEPGLAGVQGEQFF
.	TRBV11-2	TRBJ2-2	.	TGTGCCAGCAGCCAAGCTCCCAGGGGAGGTCGAGGCACCGGGGAGCTGTTTTTT	CASSQAPRGGRGTGELFF
TRBD1	TRBV5-1	TRBJ1-6	.	TGCGCCAGCAGCTCGGACGGGACAGTAAATTCACCCCTCCACTTT	CASSSDGTVNSPLHF
TRBD2	TRBV20-1	TRBJ2-3	.	TGCAGTGCTAAACACACCGGGACTAGTTCGGGAGCTGGAACGCAGTATTTT	CSAKHTGTSSGAGTQYF
.	TRBV7-9	TRBJ2-3	once	TGTGCCTCCCCGACCCCCGATCGGGAGAGCACAGATACGCAGTATTTT	CASPTPDRESTDTQYF
.	TRBV2	TRBJ2-6	.	TGTGCCAACAGTGACTCCCGATTCTCTGGGGCCAACGTCCTGACTTTC	CANSDSRFSGANVLTF
TRBD2	TRBV27	TRBJ2-7	.	TGTGCCAGCAGTCCGGGACTAGCTCTGAACGAGCAGTACTTC	CASSPGLALNEQYF
.	TRBV7-2	TRBJ2-5	.	TGTGCCAGCAGCTTCCCAGGGCGAAGCAATGAGCAGTACTTC	CASSFPGRSNEQYF
TRBD2	TRBV5-4	TRBJ2-3	.	TGTGCCAGCAGCTACGAATTCGGGACTAGCGGGCGGAGCACAGATACGCAGTATTTT	CASSYEFGTSGRSTDTQYF
TRBD2	TRBV7-2	TRBJ2-1	.	TGTGCCAGCAGCTCTAGGACTAGCGGGGCCTACAATGGGCAGTTCTTC	CASSSRTSGAYNGQFF
TRBD2	TRBV12-3/TRBV12-4	TRBJ2-5	.	TGTGCCAGCAGTCCCCTTTGGGTAGCGGGAGGCCCTATAAGCTGGACCCAGTACTTC	CASSPLWVAGGPISWTQYF
TRBD2	TRBV20-1	TRBJ2-7	.	TGCAGTGCTAGAGATGGGGTCGTAGCGGGAGCCTACGAGCAGTACTTC	CSARDGVVAGAYEQYF
TRBD1	TRBV18	TRBJ2-7	few	TGTGCCAGCTCACTCCGGGACAGGGACGAGCAGTACTTC	CASSLRDRDEQYF
.	TRBV7-2	TRBJ2-7	few	TGTGCCAGCAGCTTAGCAGGGGAACACGAGCAGTACTTC	CASSLAGEHEQYF
TRBD2	TRBV29-1	TRBJ2-7	.	TGCAGCACCCTCGGGACTAGCGGGAGCGTGAACGAGCAGTACTTC	CSTLGTSGSVNEQYF
.	TRBV6-2/TRBV6-3	TRBJ1-5	.	TGTGCCAGCACCGAAATACCGCCTCGACGAGGGCGTCAGCCCCAGCATTTT	CASTEIPPRRGRQPQHF
.	TRBV28	TRBJ2-5	.	TGTGCCAGCAGTTTGTCGGAGATTAGCGGACAAGAGACCCAGTACTTC	CASSLSEISGQETQYF
.	TRBV6-1	TRBJ2-7	.	TGTGCCAGCAGTGAGACAGGAATCTCCTACGAGCAGTACTTC	CASSETGISYEQYF
.	TRBV6-5	TRBJ2-4	.	TGTGCCGGCAGTTCCCTCGTCCTACGGGAGCTAGCGCAGTACTTC	CAGSSLVLRELAQYF
.	TRBV6-5	TRBJ1-2	.	TGTGCCAGCAGTTACCGTGGCGGAGGATACCGTCACTATGGCTACACCTTC	CASSYRGGGYRHYGYTF